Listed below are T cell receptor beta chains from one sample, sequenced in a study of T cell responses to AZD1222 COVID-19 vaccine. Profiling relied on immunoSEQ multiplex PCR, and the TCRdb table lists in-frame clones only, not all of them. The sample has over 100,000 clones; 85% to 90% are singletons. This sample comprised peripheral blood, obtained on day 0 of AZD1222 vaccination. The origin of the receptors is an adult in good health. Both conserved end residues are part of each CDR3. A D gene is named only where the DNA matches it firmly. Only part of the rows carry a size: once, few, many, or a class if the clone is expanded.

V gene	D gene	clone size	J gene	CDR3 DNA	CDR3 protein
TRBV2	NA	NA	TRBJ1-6	TGTGCCAGCAGTGAAGCGCTGAAGAGGAATTCACCCCTCCACTTT	CASSEALKRNSPLHF
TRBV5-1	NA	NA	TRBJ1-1	TGCGCCAGCAGCTTGGCCGGATGGCAGACTGAAGCTTTCTTT	CASSLAGWQTEAFF
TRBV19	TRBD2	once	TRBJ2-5	TGTGCCAGTAGTGCGTGGGGACTAGCGGCTCAAGAGACCCAGTACTTC	CASSAWGLAAQETQYF
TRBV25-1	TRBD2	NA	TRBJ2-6	TGTGCCAGCAGCCCCAGGGAGGGAATGAGCTCTGGGGCCAACGTCCTGACTTTC	CASSPREGMSSGANVLTF
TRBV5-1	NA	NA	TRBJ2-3	TGCGCCAGCAGCCCATCGAGCACAGATACGCAGTATTTT	CASSPSSTDTQYF
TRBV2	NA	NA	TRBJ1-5	TGTGCCAGCAGTGAAACACCTAGCAATCAGCCCCAGCATTTT	CASSETPSNQPQHF
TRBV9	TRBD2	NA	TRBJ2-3	TGTGCCAGCAGCGTAGACGCCACTAGCGGGGGGGGGCAGTATTTT	CASSVDATSGGGQYF
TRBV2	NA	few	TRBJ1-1	TGTGCCAGCTCAACAGGGTTAGGTGAAGCTTTCTTT	CASSTGLGEAFF
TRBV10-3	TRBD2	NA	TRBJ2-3	TGTGCCATCAGTGAGTCTTTCGCTAGCGGGGGCACTAGCACAGATACGCAGTATTTT	CAISESFASGGTSTDTQYF
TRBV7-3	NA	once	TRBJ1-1	TGTGCCAGCAGCTCCCCTGGACAGCCCGGTGAAGCTTTCTTT	CASSSPGQPGEAFF
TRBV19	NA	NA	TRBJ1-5	TGTGCCAGTAGTGGGGGGGCAGGCTCGTATAGCAATCAGCCCCAGCATTTT	CASSGGAGSYSNQPQHF